These 3 T cell receptor beta chains originate from one sample sequenced in a study of T cells expressing NK-cell markers. From the 5' RACE reads, TCRdb lists one entry per CDR3 protein and no DNA. The sample has 200,000 to 300,000 distinct CDR3 sequences. The specimen was blood T cells: a sorted CD56 or NKG2C T cell subset, CD4+ or CD8+ T cells, or bulk PBMC T cells (not recorded which). The receptor set was obtained from a woman between 18 and 70 years old in good health.

The CDR3 reads CASRGTGGNQPQHF. The chain links TRBV6-2 or TRBV6-3 to TRBJ1-5; the D gene TCRdb calls, TRBD1, cannot be checked with no DNA. The CDR3 is 14 amino acids. Germline V CDR1 and CDR2: MNHEY, SVGEGT.

J is TRBJ1-1 and V is TRBV20-1. There are 13 residues in the CDR3. Germline CDR1 reads DFQATT; CDR2 reads SNEGSKA (reference sequence). The CDR3 region is CSAPDGRGTEAFF.

The chain joins TRBV6-1 to TRBJ1-1. The CDR3 runs 17 residues. Germline CDR1 and CDR2: MNHNS and SASEGT. The CDR3 loop is CASSQMARANGGTEAFF.